Below, 9 T cell receptor beta chains from the same sample are listed, as sequenced in a study of post-analysis software for immune sequencing data. Broader study findings: Elevated frequency relative to controls characterized about 5 TRBV segments in patients, TRBV5-6, TRBV5-1 and TRBV20-1 among them.

Sequencing libraries made from TCR beta cDNA carried unique molecular identifiers. TCRdb reanalysed the PCR reads using MiXCR and keeps one entry per CDR3 protein. Of 400,000 to 500,000 distinct CDR3 sequences in the sample, about 40% were seen once. No cognate antigen is known for these TCRs. Sequencing was carried out using blood. Every receptor here comes from a girl aged 2 to 9 with multiple sclerosis.

The genes are TRBV12-3 or TRBV12-4 and TRBJ2-3; 7 bases agree with TRBD2. V trimming: 5 bases; J trimming: 13 bases; junction bases outside the gene matches: 15. The CDR3 consists of 14 residues. The CDR3 DNA follows: TGTGCCAGCAGTGTCGGTACTAGCGCAGATGTGGAGTATTTT. This sequence encodes CASSVGTSADVEYF.

The chain has TRBV12-3 or TRBV12-4 and TRBJ1-6; D might be TRBD1 (6 bases). The CDR3 runs to 14 residues. The ends were cut back, 4 bases at V and 10 bases at J, with 14 bases in the middle. CDR3 residues: CASSSKAGVSPLHF. CDR3 in DNA: TGTGCCAGCAGTTCGAAGGCAGGGGTATCACCCCTCCACTTT.

Only a few counts were recorded for this clonotype. The gene calls are TRBV12-3 or TRBV12-4 and TRBJ2-1; D possibly uses TRBD1 or TRBD2 (5 bases each). V was cut by 5 bases and J by 7 bases, with 15 bases left in between. The CDR3 has 14 amino acids. Written as DNA, the CDR3 is TGTGCCAGCAGTCCTCGGGACCGGAGGAATGAGCAGTTCTTC. This encodes CASSPRDRRNEQFF.

V usage is TRBV12-3 or TRBV12-4 and J usage is TRBJ1-5; D possibly corresponds to TRBD1 (5 bases). There are 13 residues in the CDR3. The germline V and J ends were trimmed by 7 bases and 2 bases, with 9 bases remaining between them. DNA for the CDR3: TGTGCCAGCACCTGGGGGGGCAATCAGCCCCAGCATTTT. Its protein product is CASTWGGNQPQHF.

This clonotype was seen once. It may be a read error: a sequence one base away is much more abundant. The chain has TRBV5-1 and TRBJ2-3; 7 bases agree with TRBD1. The CDR3 is 14 amino acids. CDR1 and CDR2 from the germline V gene are SGHRS and YFSETQ. CDR3: CASSFGDSTDMQYF. As DNA, the CDR3 is TGCGCCAGCAGCTTTGGGGACAGCACAGATATGCAGTATTTT.

The rearrangement joins TRBV28 to TRBJ2-7; 9 bases map to TRBD1. After removal of 3 bases from V and 1 base from J, the junction contained 4 bases not matched to a gene. Germline V lookup: CDR1 MDHEN, CDR2 SYDVKM. The CDR3 covers 15 residues. Here the CDR3 reads CASSFGTGYSYEQYF. As DNA, the CDR3 is TGTGCCAGCAGTTTTGGGACAGGGTATTCCTACGAGCAGTACTTC.

This clonotype was counted a single time. The J gene is TRBJ2-1, the V gene TRBV10-3; D unresolved. In germline, CDR1 is ENHRY, CDR2 SYGVKD. Trimming cost V 3 bases and J 4 bases, with 7 bases left between them. The CDR3 is 13 amino acids. CDR3 bases: TGTGCCATCAGTGATGGGGAATACAATGAGCAGTTCTTC. Its protein product is CAISDGEYNEQFF.

In this sample, this clonotype turned up a few times. The rearrangement links TRBV4-1 to TRBJ2-1; 8 positions agree with TRBD2. Germline CDR1 is MGHRA and CDR2 is YSYEKL. This CDR3 has 16 residues. Trimming at V came to 4 bases and at J to 8 bases, leaving 13 bases not matched to a gene. The CDR3 spells CASSLRPRGGGDEQFF. The CDR3 DNA is TGCGCCAGCAGCCTCCGCCCCCGGGGGGGCGGCGATGAGCAGTTCTTC.

There are a few counts of this clonotype. This chain connects TRBV6-5 to TRBJ2-5, with a weak D call TRBD2 (5 bases). The CDR3 loop spans 15 amino acids. Germline assignment: CDR1 MNHEY and CDR2 SVGAGI. V lost 4 bases and J lost 5, with 17 bases in between. The DNA for the CDR3 is TGTGCCAGCAGTTCCTCGGTCGGAGGTCCTGAGACCCAGTACTTC. Residues: CASSSSVGGPETQYF.